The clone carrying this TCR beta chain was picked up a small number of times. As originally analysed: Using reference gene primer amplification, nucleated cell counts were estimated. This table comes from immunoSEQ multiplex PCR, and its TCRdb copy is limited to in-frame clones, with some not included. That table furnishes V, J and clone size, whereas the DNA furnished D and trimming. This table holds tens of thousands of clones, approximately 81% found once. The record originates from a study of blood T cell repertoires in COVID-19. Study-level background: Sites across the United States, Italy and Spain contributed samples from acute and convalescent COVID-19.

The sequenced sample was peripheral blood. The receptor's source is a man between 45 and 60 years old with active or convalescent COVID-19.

This CDR3 reads CASSLSGHRYGYTF. CDR3 bases: TGTGCCAGCAGTTTATCTGGACATCGCTATGGCTACACCTTC. V is TRBV27 and J is TRBJ1-2, with a weak D call TRBD1 (5 bases). This CDR3 contains 14 residues. Germline loops: CDR1 MNHEY, CDR2 SMNVEV (reference sequence). With 0 bases removed from V and 4 bases from J, the gap between germline ends came to 9 bases.